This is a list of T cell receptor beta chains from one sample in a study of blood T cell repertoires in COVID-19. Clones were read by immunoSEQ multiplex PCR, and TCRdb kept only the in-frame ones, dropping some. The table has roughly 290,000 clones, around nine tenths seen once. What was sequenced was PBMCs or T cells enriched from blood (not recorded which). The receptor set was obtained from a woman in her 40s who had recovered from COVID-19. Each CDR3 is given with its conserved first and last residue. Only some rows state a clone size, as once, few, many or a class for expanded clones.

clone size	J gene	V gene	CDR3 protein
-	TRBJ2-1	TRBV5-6	CASSFLAGGPYNEQFF
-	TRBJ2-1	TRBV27	CASTYRDNEQFF
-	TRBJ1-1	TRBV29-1	CSVHIRDRATEAFF
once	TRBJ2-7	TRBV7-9	CASSLKGLAGGYEQYF
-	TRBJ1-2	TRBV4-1	CASSPGGEVYGYTF
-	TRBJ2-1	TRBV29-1	CSAEGTGEMGEQFF
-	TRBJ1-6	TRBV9	CASSVRDRGVSPLHF
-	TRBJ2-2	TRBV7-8	CASSLPLAGPGELFF
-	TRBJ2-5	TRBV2	CASGTEETQYF
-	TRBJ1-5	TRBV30	CAWSGGGIQPQHF
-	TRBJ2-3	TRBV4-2	CASSASGKTSTDTQYF
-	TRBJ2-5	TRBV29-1	CSVARSPETQYF
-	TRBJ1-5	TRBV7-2	CASSLVGVNQPQHF
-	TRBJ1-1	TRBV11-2	CASSGDRNTEAFF
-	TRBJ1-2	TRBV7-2	CASSWDRGGSGYTF
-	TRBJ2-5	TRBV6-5	CASSYSISQETQYF
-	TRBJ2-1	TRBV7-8	CASSFTRLAYNEQFF
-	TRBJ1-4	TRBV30	CAWSVSGLNEKLFF
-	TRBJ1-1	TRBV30	CAWSAGTANTEAFF
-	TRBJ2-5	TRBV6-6	CASSPDRETQYF
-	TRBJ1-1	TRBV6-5	CASSHRSTEAFF
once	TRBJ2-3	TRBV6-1	CASSEGAGDTQYF
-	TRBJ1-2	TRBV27	CASSLLSGQGLDGYTF
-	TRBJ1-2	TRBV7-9	CASSLAGTGVYGYTF
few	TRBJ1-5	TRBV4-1	CASSQDRGLQPQHF
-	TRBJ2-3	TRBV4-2	CASSLGLAGEIDTQYF
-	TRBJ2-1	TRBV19	CASATLPSYNEQFF
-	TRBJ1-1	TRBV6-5	CASSYLVTGNTEAFF
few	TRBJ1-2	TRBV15	CATSKGQAGGYTF
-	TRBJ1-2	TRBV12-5	CASGLPTIDRGQGGYTF
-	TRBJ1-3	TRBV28	CASSSPAGASGNTIYF
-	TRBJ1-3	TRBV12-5	CASGANQGISGNTIYF
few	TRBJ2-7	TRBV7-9	CASSSGTGTYEQYF
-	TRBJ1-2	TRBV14	CASSQEQGNGYTF
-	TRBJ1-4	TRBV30	CAWSTGRDRWEKLFF